This T cell receptor beta chain was captured in a study of blood T cell repertoires in COVID-19. The repertoire was sequenced with immunoSEQ multiplex PCR; TCRdb's copy has only in-frame clones and lacks some. In the table there are about half a million clones, 75% to 90% of which are singletons. This clone was observed a single time. CDR1 SEHNR and CDR2 FQNEAQ come from the germline V gene (reference sequence). Trimming removed 1 base from V and 4 bases from J, with 5 bases in between. CDR3 length equals 13 residues. Specimen: peripheral blood. The clonotype originates from a human donor in a cohort sampled during active COVID-19. The chain uses TRBV7-9 and TRBJ1-3, with D perhaps TRBD1 (5 bases). Written as DNA, the CDR3 is TGTGCCAGCAGCTTAGGACAGGGAAACACCATATATTTT. Translation gives CASSLGQGNTIYF.